The rows below give T cell receptor beta chains drawn from one sample of a study of cytomegalovirus exposure and HLA in healthy donors. Libraries were prepared by immunoSEQ multiplex PCR; TCRdb keeps only in-frame clonotypes and omits some of them. The repertoire has 60,000 to 100,000 clones, 60% to 85% of them found once; the top ten carry less than 2%. Source material: PBMCs. The receptors were sampled from a man aged 35-49 years in good health and CMV-seronegative. CDR3s include the opening cysteine and the closing phenylalanine or tryptophan. Each record gives: V gene, CDR3 protein.

>TRBV23-1
CAGLSRGLISRNSPLHF
>TRBV5-1
CASSFLLAGNTDTQYF
>TRBV2
CASGGLGNYEQYF
>TRBV19
CASSKTQGTSGYGYTF
>TRBV18
CASSPRDRALYEQYF
>TRBV7-9
CSSSLEVTVEAFF
>TRBV6-4
CASSDFRGELFF
>TRBV29-1
CSVGTSASTDTQYF
>TRBV19
CASNPQGTGELFF
>TRBV4-2
CASSGEGFTGELFF
>TRBV19
CASSGGLAGRNEQFF
>TRBV2
CASSSINPRDTQYF
>TRBV7-8
CASSLVAGGARGYTF
>TRBV7-9
CASSGGGDNYYEQYF
>TRBV23-1
CASSHRTGGAYNEQFF
>TRBV27
CASSPWGSTPQHF